The clone carrying this TCR beta chain was counted between two and nine times. What it binds is unknown. These data belong to a study of human T cells and chemical hapten exposure. Study context: The study sensitized with 2% DPC on a 2 cm by 2 cm patch of upper inner arm skin. Study observations and caveats: It was expanded TCRs that formed significantly more large CDR3 similarity clusters than controls did.

Time point of the sample: patch test 1, 2 weeks after DPC sensitization. Treatment in this sample: therapeutic diphenylcyclopropenone sensitization with weekly scalp DPC. Individual cDNA molecules had unique molecular identifiers attached to them by the library. Original processing notes: Counts of TCRs in each sample centred on a median of about 99,000 and extended from around 25,000 to 690,000. TCRdb passed the RACE reads through MiXCR, listing each CDR3 protein once. These V and J calls are TCRdb output, not the study's own analysis. The sample holds 300,000 to 350,000 distinct CDR3 sequences, approximately 6.9% seen once. CDR1 and CDR2 from the germline V gene are LNHNV and YYDKDF (reference sequence). CDR3 length: 16 residues. V lost 6 bases to trimming and J lost 0 bases, with 12 bases between them.

Sequencing used whole blood, obtained in connection with sensitization to the hapten diphenylcyclopropenone (DPC). This clonotype was obtained from a young woman with alopecia areata. Some clones in this sample may be carry-over from other donors' samples. The V call is TRBV15, the J call TRBJ2-6; TRBD1 might be the D (6 bases). The CDR3 region is CATSPGQYSGANVLTF. CDR3 DNA: TGTGCCACCAGTCCGGGACAATACTCTGGGGCCAACGTCCTGACTTTC.